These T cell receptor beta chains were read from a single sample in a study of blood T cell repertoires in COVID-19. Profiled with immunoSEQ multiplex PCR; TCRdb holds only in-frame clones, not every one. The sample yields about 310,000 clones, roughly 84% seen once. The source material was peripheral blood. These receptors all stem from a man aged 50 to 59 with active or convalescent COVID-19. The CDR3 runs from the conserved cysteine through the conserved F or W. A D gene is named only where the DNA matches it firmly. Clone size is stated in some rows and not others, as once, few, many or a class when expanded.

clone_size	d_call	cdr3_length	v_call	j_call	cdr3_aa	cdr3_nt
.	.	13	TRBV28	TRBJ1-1	CASREGGNTEAFF	TGTGCCAGCAGAGAGGGAGGAAACACTGAAGCTTTCTTT
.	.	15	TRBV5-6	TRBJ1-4	CASSLEPDRERKLFF	TGTGCCAGCAGCTTGGAGCCGGACCGGGAAAGAAAACTGTTTTTT
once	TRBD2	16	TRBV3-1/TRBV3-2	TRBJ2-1	CASSQGPSGTYNEQFF	TGTGCCAGCAGCCAAGGGCCTAGCGGAACGTACAATGAGCAGTTCTTC
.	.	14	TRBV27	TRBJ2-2	CASSLSREGGELFF	TGTGCCAGCAGTTTATCCCGAGAGGGCGGGGAGCTGTTTTTT
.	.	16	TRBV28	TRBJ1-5	CASSSAGTYSNQPQHF	TGTGCCAGCAGTTCAGCAGGGACTTATAGCAATCAGCCCCAGCATTTT
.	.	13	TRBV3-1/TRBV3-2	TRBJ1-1	CASTQTQGGEAFF	TGTGCCAGCACCCAAACACAGGGTGGTGAAGCTTTCTTT
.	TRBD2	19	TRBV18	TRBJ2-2	CASSPPGLAGAINTGELFF	TGTGCCAGCTCACCCCCGGGACTAGCGGGCGCAATAAACACCGGGGAGCTGTTTTTT
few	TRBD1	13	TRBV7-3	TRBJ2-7	CASSQGTGEEQYF	TGTGCCAGCAGCCAGGGGACAGGGGAAGAGCAGTACTTC
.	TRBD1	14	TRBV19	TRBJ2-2	CASSLLRGPRELFF	TGTGCCAGTAGTCTCCTTAGGGGGCCCCGGGAGCTGTTTTTT
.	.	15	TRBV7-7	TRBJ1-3	CASSLDGGLGNTIYF	TGTGCTAGCAGCTTAGACGGGGGGCTCGGAAACACCATATATTTT
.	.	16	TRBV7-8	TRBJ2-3	CASSPLEQGGTDTQYF	TGTGCCAGCAGCCCCCTAGAGCAGGGAGGAACAGATACGCAGTATTTT
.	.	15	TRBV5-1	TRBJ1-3	CASSLTQGRGNTIYF	TGCGCCAGCAGCTTAACCCAGGGAAGGGGAAACACCATATATTTT
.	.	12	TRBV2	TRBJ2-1	CASRVGSGEQFF	TGTGCCAGCAGGGTCGGCTCAGGTGAGCAGTTCTTC
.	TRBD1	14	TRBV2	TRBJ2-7	CASSGRQGSYEQYF	TGTGCCAGCAGTGGGAGACAGGGGTCCTACGAGCAGTACTTC
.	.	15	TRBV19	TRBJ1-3	CASRTQSHSGNTIYF	TGTGCCAGTAGAACACAGAGTCACTCTGGAAACACCATATATTTT
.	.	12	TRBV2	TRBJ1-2	CASGVGPYGYTF	TGTGCCAGCGGAGTAGGCCCCTATGGCTACACCTTC
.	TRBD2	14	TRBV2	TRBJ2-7	CASRGRGTSYEQYF	TGTGCCAGCAGGGGGAGGGGAACATCCTACGAGCAGTACTTC
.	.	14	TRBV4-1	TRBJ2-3	CASSQGSGLDTQYF	TGCGCCAGCAGCCAAGGGAGCGGGCTAGATACGCAGTATTTT
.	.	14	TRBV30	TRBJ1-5	CAWSGTDSNQPQHF	TGTGCCTGGAGTGGGACAGATAGCAATCAGCCCCAGCATTTT
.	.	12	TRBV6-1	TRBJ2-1	CASSEALTGQFF	TGTGCCAGCAGTGAAGCCCTCACAGGGCAGTTCTTC
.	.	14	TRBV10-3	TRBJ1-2	CAISESAGDYGYTF	TGTGCCATCAGTGAGTCGGCGGGCGACTATGGCTACACCTTC
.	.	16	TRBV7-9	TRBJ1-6	CASSLAGGGNNSPLHF	TGTGCCAGCAGCTTAGCCGGGGGAGGGAATAATTCACCCCTCCACTTT
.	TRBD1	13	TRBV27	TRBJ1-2	CASSPGQAYGYTF	TGTGCCAGCAGTCCGGGACAGGCCTATGGCTACACCTTC
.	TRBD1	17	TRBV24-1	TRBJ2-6	CATSDGTGVSGANVLTF	TGTGCCACCAGTGATGGGACAGGTGTCTCTGGGGCCAACGTCCTGACTTTC
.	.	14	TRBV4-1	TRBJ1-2	CASSQDSAGYGYTF	TGCGCCAGCAGCCAAGATTCGGCAGGCTATGGCTACACCTTC